Each of the 5 T cell receptor beta chains below was sequenced from the same sample in a study of spatial heterogeneity in lung cancer. Whole-study findings and limits: Intratumoral expanded alpha and beta TCR counts were found to track tumor mutation counts.

Time point given: sample taken at primary tumor resection. TCRdb reanalysed the 5' RACE reads using MiXCR and keeps one entry per CDR3 protein. Of 800 to 1,000 distinct CDR3 sequences listed, around 9.1% were seen once; the top ten hold 32%. Their antigens remain unidentified. The sample here was lung tumor tissue, taken at surgery. These receptors all come from a male donor with early-stage non-small cell lung cancer.

This clonotype was counted only a few times. This beta chain lies outside the target of a library built for alpha chains; its clone size means little. This rearrangement joins TRBV20-1 to TRBJ2-7; 11 bases line up with TRBD2. V lost 4 bases to trimming and J lost 4 bases; unmatched junction nucleotides: 9. Germline V gene sequence: CDR1 DFQATT, CDR2 SNEGSKA (reference sequence). The CDR3 has 15 residues. The CDR3 coding sequence is TGCAGTGCTATCCAACTAGCGGGAGTAGGGTACGAGCAGTACTTC. The encoded protein is CSAIQLAGVGYEQYF.

This clonotype is classed as large. This beta chain is off target for a library built for alpha chains, so its abundance means little. CDR3 DNA: TGTGCCAGCAGCCTGTCTGACACTTTCTATGGCTACACCTTC. Its translation: CASSLSDTFYGYTF. The V call is TRBV2, the J call TRBJ1-2; D gene uncertain. CDR1 and CDR2 from the germline V gene are SNHLY and FYNNEI. The CDR3 is 14 amino acids. V shed 6 bases and J shed 4 bases, with 15 bases lying between them.

For this clonotype: This beta chain is an unintended read in a library built for alpha chains; its size means little. J is TRBJ2-7 and V is TRBV7-2, with D perhaps given as TRBD1 or TRBD2 (5 bases each). CDR3 length equals 14 residues. The V gene's germline CDR1 is SGHTA and CDR2 FQGNSA. V was clipped by 1 base and J by 2 bases, with 9 bases between them. This CDR3 is CASSLGGTAYEQYF. The DNA of the CDR3 is TGTGCCAGCAGCTTAGGGGGGACGGCCTACGAGCAGTACTTC.

In this sample, this clonotype turned up a few times. This beta chain is an unintended read in a library built for alpha chains; its size means little. The chain recombines TRBV2 with TRBJ1-2; 10 bases fit TRBD1. The germline V gene has CDR1 SNHLY and CDR2 FYNNEI. V lost 6 bases to trimming and J lost 4 bases; unmatched junction nucleotides: 5. The CDR3 covers 14 residues. The CDR3 nucleotides are TGTGCCAGCAGAGGACAGGGGGTTCGCTATGGCTACACCTTC. Translation: CASRGQGVRYGYTF.

By share, this clonotype ranks as large. This beta chain is off target for a library built for alpha chains, so its abundance means little. The V and J genes are TRBV18 and TRBJ1-4, with D possibly matching TRBD1 (5 bases). Per the germline V gene, CDR1 is KGHSH and CDR2 is LQKENI. This CDR3 has 13 residues. Between the trimmed V and J ends, which lost 3 bases and 8 bases, there was a span of 10 bases. The CDR3 reads CASSPGAEEKLFF. Written as DNA, the CDR3 is TGTGCCAGCTCACCTGGGGCAGAGGAAAAACTGTTTTTT.